The source of this TCR beta chain is a study of beta chain features in type 1 diabetes. Overall study context: Examination spanned fewer than 140,000,000 sorted cells from all samples.

Study results and caveats: When Type 1 diabetes patients were examined, their TCRB CDR3s proved moderately but significantly shorter in all four CD4+ subsets. Possible PCR preference for shorter templates applied equally to patients and controls. Reads derived from cDNA could over-represent cells showing high TCR expression.

Germline-derived CDR1 and CDR2 are GTSNPN and SVGIG (reference sequence). V was trimmed by 7 bases and J by 6 bases, leaving 15 bases between them. The CDR3 length is 12 residues. This clone came up a few times. Antigen unknown. The isolated RNA, all of it, was reverse transcribed, so expressed TCRB transcripts were what got sequenced. Profiled with immunoSEQ multiplex PCR; TCRdb holds only in-frame clones, not every one. This table has about 130,000 clones, nearly 9.5% appearing once. The chain uses TRBV30 and TRBJ1-2, with no clear D. This clonotype was obtained from a man younger than 35 in good health. Material for sequencing was central memory CD4+ T cells from blood. CDR3 region: CAFTDLSDGYTF. The CDR3 nucleotides are TGTGCCTTCACCGATCTGTCGGATGGCTACACCTTC.